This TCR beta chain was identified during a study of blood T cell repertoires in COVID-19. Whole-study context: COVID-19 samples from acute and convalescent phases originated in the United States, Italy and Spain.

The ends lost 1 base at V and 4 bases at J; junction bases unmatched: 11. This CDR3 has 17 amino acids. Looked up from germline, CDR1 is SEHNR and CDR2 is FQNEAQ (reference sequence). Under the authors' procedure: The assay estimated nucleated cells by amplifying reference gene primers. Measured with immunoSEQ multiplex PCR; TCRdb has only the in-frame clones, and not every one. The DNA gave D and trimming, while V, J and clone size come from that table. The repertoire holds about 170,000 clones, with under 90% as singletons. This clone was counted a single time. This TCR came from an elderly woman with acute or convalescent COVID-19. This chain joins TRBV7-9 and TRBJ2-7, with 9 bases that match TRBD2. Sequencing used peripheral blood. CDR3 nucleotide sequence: TGTGCCAGCAGCTTAGGCAGCGCTAGCGGGGAAGGGTACGAGCAGTACTTC. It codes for CASSLGSASGEGYEQYF.